The TCR beta chain under discussion was sequenced for a study of blood T cell repertoires in COVID-19. Study in general: Samples representing acute and convalescent COVID-19 were sourced from the United States, Italy and Spain. T cells, B-cell-depleted T cells, or PBMCs supplied cDNA or gDNA.

In the original workflow: Reference gene primer amplification in the assay estimated nucleated cell counts. The repertoire was sequenced with immunoSEQ multiplex PCR; TCRdb's copy has only in-frame clones and lacks some. D and trimming come from the DNA, and the V and J calls and clone size come from that table. The table records about 260,000 clones, around 84% of them present only once. The V gene lost 3 bases and the J gene lost 6 bases, with 17 bases spanning the gap. In germline, CDR1 is SGHTA, CDR2 FQGNSA. The length of the CDR3 is 15 residues. This clone was observed once. The sequence was collected from a man in his 60s with acute or convalescent COVID-19. The chain combines TRBV7-2 with TRBJ1-2; tentatively, D is TRBD1 (5 bases). Sequenced sample: peripheral blood. CDR3 sequence: CASSFMVAGDHGYTF. CDR3 nucleotide sequence: TGTGCCAGCAGCTTCATGGTCGCGGGGGATCATGGCTACACCTTC.